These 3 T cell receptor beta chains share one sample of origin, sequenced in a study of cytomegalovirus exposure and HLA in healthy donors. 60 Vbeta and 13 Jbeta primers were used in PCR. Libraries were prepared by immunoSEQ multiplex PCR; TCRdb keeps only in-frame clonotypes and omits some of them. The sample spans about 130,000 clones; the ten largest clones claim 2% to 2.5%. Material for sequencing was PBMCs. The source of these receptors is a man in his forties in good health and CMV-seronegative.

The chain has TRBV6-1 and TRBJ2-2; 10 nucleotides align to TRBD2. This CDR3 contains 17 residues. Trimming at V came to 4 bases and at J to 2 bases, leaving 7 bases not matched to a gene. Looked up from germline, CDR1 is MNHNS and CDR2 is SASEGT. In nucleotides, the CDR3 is TGTGCCAGCAGTGTGAGGCTAGCGGGAGCTAACACCGGGGAGCTGTTTTTT. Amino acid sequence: CASSVRLAGANTGELFF.

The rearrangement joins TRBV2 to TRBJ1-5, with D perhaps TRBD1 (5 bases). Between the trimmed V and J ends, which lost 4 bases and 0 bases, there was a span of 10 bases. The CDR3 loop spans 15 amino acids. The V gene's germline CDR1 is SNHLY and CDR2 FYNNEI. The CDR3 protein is CASSGTFNSNQPQHF. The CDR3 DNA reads TGTGCCAGCAGTGGGACATTCAATAGCAATCAGCCCCAGCATTTT.

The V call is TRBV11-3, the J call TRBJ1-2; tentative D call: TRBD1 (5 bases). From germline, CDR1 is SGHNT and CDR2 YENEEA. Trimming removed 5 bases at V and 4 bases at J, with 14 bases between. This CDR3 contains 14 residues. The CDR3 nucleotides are TGTGCCAGCAGCGACCCCGGGAGGGGCTATGGCTACACCTTC. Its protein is CASSDPGRGYGYTF.